Sequencing of this T cell receptor beta chain was carried out in a study of response to subunit inactivated influenza vaccine (dated by TCRdb to 2016 to 2019). In terms of the full investigation: To follow how T cells responded to a trivalent subunit inactivated influenza vaccine, the researchers relied on deep quantitative profiling of the T cell receptor repertoire.

Study-wide findings and limitations: According to the authors, only a limited number of new T cells may be recruited by each seasonal influenza vaccination.

Library construction relied on RT-PCR. The instrument given in TCRdb is Illumina HiSeq 2500. The public sequencing data were trimmed at Q25 with fastp and processed into clonotypes with MiXCR by TCRdb, which kept only in-frame beta chains. Merged by CDR3 protein, the rows form single entries marked with the most common genes and DNA. The sample yields about 530,000 distinct CDR3 sequences; roughly 10% were counted once. Around 9.6% of the sample comes from the top ten. Points on this clonotype: The target of this receptor is not known. No clone much larger than this one lies a single base away; base qualities are absent.

The CDR3 has 15 amino acids, counting the end cysteine and phenylalanine. Only the CDR3 part of the read is kept: 45 bases, read in frame from the first base. V is pruned by 5 bases and J by 7 bases, leaving 11 bases of the junction without a gene match. CDR1 SGHVS and CDR2 FQNEAQ were looked up in the germline V gene. This TCR was recovered from a man in his fifties who received an inactivated influenza vaccine. Donor details come from another sample of the same person, matched by shared clones. The specimen comprised PBMCs from blood, sampled on the day of vaccination. The chain uses TRBV7-8 and TRBJ2-4; 7 nucleotides in the junction match TRBD1. The DNA sequence is given as TGTGCCAGCAGCCGCGGTAGGGGGCGCGATAACATTCAGTACTTC. Protein translation: CASSRGRGRDNIQYF.